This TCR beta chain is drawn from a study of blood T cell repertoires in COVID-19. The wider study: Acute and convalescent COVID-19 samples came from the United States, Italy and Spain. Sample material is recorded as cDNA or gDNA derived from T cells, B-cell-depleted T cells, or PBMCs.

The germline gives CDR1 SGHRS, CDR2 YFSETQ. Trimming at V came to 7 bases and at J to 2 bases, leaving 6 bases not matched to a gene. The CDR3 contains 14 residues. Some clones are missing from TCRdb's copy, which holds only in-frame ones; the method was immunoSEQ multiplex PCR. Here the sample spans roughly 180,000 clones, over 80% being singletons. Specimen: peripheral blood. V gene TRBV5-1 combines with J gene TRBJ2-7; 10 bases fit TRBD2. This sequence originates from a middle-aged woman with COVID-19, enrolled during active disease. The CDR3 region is CASRSGRATYEQYF. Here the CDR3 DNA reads TGCGCCAGCCGGAGCGGGAGGGCAACCTACGAGCAGTACTTC.